The following is a T cell receptor (beta chain) sequence with its context. This CDR3 has 15 amino acids. V was clipped by 6 bases and J by 2 bases, with 17 bases between them. Looked up from germline, CDR1 is SEHNR and CDR2 is FQNEAQ (reference sequence). This sample stems from a study of CD8 T cells in Susac syndrome. In blood CD8+ and CD4+ T cells, TCR beta underwent sequencing. It was negative isolation that provided the CD8+ and CD4+ T cells, whereas TEMRA cells were enriched by FACS. Reverse transcription of roughly 0.45 to 1 ug RNA was performed with random hexamers. Amplification of TCR beta CDR3 was carried out by immunoSEQ multiplex PCR, which covered 54 Vbeta and 13 Jbeta segments. MiXCR, applied by TCRdb to the immunoSEQ multiplex PCR reads, yields one record per CDR3 protein. Among about 150,000 distinct CDR3 sequences listed, around 96% were seen once.

This receptor was obtained from a human donor with multiple sclerosis. J is TRBJ2-7 and V is TRBV7-9; tentatively, D is TRBD1 (5 bases). Sequenced input: CD8+ T cells from PBMCs. CDR3 region: CASSHPGAEAYEQYF. CDR3 nucleotides: TGTGCCAGCAGTCACCCTGGGGCCGAAGCCTACGAGCAGTACTTC.